The sequence of this T cell receptor (beta chain) was determined in a study of T cells after posttransplantation cyclophosphamide. Whole-study findings and limits: TRB overlap between skin or GI tissue T cells and blood was limited.

With respect to this clone: Its target is unknown.

The protocol was immunoSEQ multiplex PCR, while the TCRdb copy is restricted to in-frame clones and leaves out a portion. The data show about 20,000 clones, around 87% seen once. A marrow graft followed busulfan-fludarabine conditioning, with cyclophosphamide on days +3 and +4. The starting material was PBMCs, obtained after allogeneic stem cell transplant with posttransplant cyclophosphamide. The TCR was taken from a female patient in her 40s who received an allogeneic stem cell transplant from a related donor, was CMV-positive, and had no GVHD. The graft donor may have given rise to some T cells.

The CDR3 is CASSFGDRTNYGYTF. In DNA form, the CDR3 reads TGTGCCAGCAGTTTTGGGGACAGAACTAACTATGGCTACACCTTC. The rearrangement uses TRBV28 and TRBJ1-2, with TRBD1 identical over 7 bases. The J segment lost 0 bases and the V segment lost 3 bases, leaving 4 bases of the junction unmatched. CDR3 length equals 15 residues. Germline CDR1 is MDHEN and CDR2 is SYDVKM.